The clone carrying this T cell receptor beta chain was observed a few times. Its antigen is undetermined. The germline V gene encodes CDR1 SGDLS and CDR2 YYNGEE. CDR3 length: 17 residues. J gave up 1 base and V 0 bases, and 6 bases lay outside the gene matches. These data come from a study of T cell repertoires in cytomegalovirus infection. Looking at the study overall: HLA-C-restricted CMV epitopes, recently identified, and well-studied HLA-B-restricted ones were used by the study. Indicated by public TCR beta signatures were CMV infection and matching HLA type.

TCRdb reprocessed the reads via MiXCR and lists one record per CDR3 protein. This table holds 800,000 to 950,000 distinct CDR3 sequences, around a third found once. General study points: Carriage of CMV together with the relevant HLA was identifiable through cumulative public TCR beta family frequency.

The gene calls are TRBV9 and TRBJ1-3; 8 bases are shared with TRBD1. Sequenced material: cultured CD8+ T cells from PBMCs, taken from culture after CMV antigen stimulation. The clonotype originates from a human donor in good health (CMV status not recorded). Some clones in this sample may be carry-over from other donors' samples. The CDR3 DNA follows: TGTGCCAGCAGCGTAGGGAACAGGGGGTCATCTGGAAACACCATATATTTT. It specifies CASSVGNRGSSGNTIYF.